The source of this T cell receptor beta chain is a study of blood T cells in healthy people across ages. Study-wide background: Capturing about one barcoded beta molecule per two T cells was achieved by template switching. Whole-study results and caveats: Calculation of diversity from one million T cells yielded estimates considered to be underestimates. No one knew whether donors had CMV, which possibly confounded expanded clonotype changes.

Turning to this clonotype: As yet, its antigen is unknown.

Per germline, CDR1 MNHEY and CDR2 SVGEGT. The CDR3 is 13 amino acids. With 5 bases removed from V and 3 bases from J, the gap between germline ends came to 11 bases. Next came a second PCR, run for about 7 to 12 cycles, which used a sample-barcoded 5' primer along with a J-beta primer mix. TCRdb recomputed calls from the 5' RACE reads with MiXCR, one row per CDR3 protein. The data show 1,300,000 or so distinct CDR3 sequences, approximately 63% seen once. The people who gave samples were healthy Caucasians from Russia, aged about 6 to 100. The chain uses TRBV6-2 or TRBV6-3 and TRBJ2-7; D remains ambiguous. Specimen: blood. This clonotype was sampled from a man between 18 and 29 years old in good health. The CDR3 DNA is TGTGCCAGCAGTAACAGCTACCACTACGAGCAGTACTTC. Encoded protein: CASSNSYHYEQYF.